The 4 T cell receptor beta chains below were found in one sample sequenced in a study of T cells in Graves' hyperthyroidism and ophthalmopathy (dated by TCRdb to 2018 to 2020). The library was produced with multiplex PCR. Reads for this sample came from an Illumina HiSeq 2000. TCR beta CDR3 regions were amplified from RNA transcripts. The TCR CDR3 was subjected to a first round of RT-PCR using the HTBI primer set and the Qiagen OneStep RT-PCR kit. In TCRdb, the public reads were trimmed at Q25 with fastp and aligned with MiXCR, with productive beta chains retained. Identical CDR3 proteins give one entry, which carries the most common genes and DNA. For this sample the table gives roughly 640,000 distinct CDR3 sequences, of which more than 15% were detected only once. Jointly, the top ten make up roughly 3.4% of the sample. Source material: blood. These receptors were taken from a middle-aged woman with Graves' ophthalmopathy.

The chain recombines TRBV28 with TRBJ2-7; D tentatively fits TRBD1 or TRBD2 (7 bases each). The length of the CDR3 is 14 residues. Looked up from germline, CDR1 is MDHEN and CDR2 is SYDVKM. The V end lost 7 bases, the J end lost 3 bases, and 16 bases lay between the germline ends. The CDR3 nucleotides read TGTGCCAGCACAGGGGGGGAAAGGCTCTACGAGCAGTACTTC. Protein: CASTGGERLYEQYF.

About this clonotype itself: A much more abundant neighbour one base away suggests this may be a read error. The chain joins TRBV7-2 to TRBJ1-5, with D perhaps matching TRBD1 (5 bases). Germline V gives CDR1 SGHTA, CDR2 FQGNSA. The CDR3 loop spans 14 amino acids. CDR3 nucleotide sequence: TGTGCCAGCAGCGAAGGGGCAAAAAATCGGCCCCAGCATTTT. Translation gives CASSEGAKNRPQHF.

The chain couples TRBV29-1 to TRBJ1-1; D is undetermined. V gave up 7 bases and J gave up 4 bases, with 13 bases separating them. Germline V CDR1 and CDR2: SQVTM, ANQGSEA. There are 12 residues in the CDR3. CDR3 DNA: TGCAGCGCTGCAGACGTACGCACTGAAGCTTTCTTT. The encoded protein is CSAADVRTEAFF.

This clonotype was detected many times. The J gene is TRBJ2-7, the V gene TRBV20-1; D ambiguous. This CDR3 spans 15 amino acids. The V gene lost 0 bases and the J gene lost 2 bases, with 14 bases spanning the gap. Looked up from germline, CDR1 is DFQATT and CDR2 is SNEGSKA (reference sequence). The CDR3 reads CSARDSYDSPYEQYF. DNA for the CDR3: TGCAGTGCTAGAGATTCCTATGATAGCCCCTACGAGCAGTACTTC.